The table lists the clone carrying this T cell receptor (beta chain) with many counts. In germline, CDR1 is SGDLS, CDR2 YYNGEE. The CDR3 has 16 amino acids. Trimming cost V 2 bases and J 3 bases, with 18 bases left between them. This sample is drawn from a study of metastatic and nonmetastatic thyroid tumors. MiXCR reprocessed the PCR reads for TCRdb. The sample contains over 25,000 clones, more than 14% of which appear only once. Thyroid surgery was performed in patients who had received no treatment beforehand. Sequenced material: blood. The genes are TRBV9 and TRBJ2-7, with D possibly matching TRBD2 (5 bases). The TCR was taken from a male donor with papillary thyroid cancer or a benign thyroid nodule (not recorded which). Some clones in this sample may be carry-over from other donors' samples. CDR3 protein: CASSVRTDSELYEQYF. The CDR3 coding sequence is TGTGCCAGCAGCGTCCGGACTGATAGCGAACTCTACGAGCAGTACTTC.